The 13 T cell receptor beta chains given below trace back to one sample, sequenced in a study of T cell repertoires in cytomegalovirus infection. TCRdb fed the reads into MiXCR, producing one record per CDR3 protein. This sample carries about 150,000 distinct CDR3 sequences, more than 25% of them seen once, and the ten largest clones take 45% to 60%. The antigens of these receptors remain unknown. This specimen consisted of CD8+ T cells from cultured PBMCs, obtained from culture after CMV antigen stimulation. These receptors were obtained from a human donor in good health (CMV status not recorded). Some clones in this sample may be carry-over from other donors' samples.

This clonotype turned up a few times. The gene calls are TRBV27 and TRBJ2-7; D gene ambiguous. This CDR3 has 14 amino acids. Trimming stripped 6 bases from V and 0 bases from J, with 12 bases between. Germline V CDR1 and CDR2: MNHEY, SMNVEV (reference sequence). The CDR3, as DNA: TGTGCCAGCAGCCTTCATCCCGCCTCCTACGAGCAGTACTTC. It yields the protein CASSLHPASYEQYF.

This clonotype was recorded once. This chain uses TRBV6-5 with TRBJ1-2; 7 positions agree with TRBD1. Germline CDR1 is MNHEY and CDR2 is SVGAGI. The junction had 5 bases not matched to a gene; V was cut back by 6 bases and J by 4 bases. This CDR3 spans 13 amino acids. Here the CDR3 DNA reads TGTGCCAGCAGAACAGGGGCTCCCTATGGCTACACCTTC. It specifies CASRTGAPYGYTF.

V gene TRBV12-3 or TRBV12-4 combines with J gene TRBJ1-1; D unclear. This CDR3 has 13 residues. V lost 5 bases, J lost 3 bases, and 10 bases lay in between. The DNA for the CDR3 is TGTGCCAGCAGTCCAACACTCGACACTGAAGCTTTCTTT. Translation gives CASSPTLDTEAFF.

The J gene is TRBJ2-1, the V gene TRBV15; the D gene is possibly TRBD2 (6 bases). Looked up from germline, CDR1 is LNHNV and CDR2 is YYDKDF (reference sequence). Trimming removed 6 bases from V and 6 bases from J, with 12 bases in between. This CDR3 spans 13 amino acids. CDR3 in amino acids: CATSNRGFNEQFF. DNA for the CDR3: TGTGCCACCAGTAATCGGGGGTTCAATGAGCAGTTCTTC.

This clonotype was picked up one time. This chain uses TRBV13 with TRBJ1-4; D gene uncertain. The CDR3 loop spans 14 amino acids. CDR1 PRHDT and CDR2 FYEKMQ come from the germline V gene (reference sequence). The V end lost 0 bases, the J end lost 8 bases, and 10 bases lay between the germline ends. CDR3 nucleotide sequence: TGTGCCAGCAGCTTAGGGGGCGCAGGAGAAAAACTGTTTTTT. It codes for CASSLGGAGEKLFF.

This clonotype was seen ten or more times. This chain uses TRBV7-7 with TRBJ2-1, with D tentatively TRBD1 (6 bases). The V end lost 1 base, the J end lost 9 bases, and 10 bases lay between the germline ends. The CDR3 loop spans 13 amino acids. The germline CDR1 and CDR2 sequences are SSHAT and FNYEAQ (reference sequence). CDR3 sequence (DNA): TGTGCCAGCAGCTTAGGGGGGCCAAGTGAGCAGTTCTTC. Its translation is CASSLGGPSEQFF.

CDR3 in amino acids: CASSESSGNREKLFF. DNA for the CDR3: TGTGCCAGCAGTGAATCATCCGGAAATCGGGAAAAACTGTTTTTT. The chain employs TRBV2 and TRBJ1-4, with D unclear. V lost 2 bases, J lost 8 bases, and 15 bases lay in between. The CDR3 is 15 residues long. Looked up from germline, CDR1 is SNHLY and CDR2 is FYNNEI.

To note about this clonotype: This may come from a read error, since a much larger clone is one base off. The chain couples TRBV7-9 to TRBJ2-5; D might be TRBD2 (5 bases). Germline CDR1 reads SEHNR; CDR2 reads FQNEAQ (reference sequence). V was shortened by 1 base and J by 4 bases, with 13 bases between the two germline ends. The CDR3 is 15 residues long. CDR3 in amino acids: CASSLGRFSGETQYF. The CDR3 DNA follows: TGTGCCAGCAGCTTAGGGAGGTTTTCAGGAGAGACCCAGTACTTC.

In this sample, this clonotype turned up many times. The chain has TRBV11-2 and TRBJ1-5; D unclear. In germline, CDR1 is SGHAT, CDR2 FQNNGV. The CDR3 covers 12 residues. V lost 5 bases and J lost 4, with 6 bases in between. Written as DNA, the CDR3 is TGTGCCAGCAGCCAGAGTAATCAGCCCCAGCATTTT. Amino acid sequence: CASSQSNQPQHF.

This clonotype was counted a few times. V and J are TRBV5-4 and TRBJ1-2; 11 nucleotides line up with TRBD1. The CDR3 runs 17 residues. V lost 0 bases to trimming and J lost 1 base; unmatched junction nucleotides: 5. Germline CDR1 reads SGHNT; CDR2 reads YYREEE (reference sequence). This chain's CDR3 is CASSLGDRGRHNYGYTF. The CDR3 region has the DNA TGTGCCAGCAGCTTGGGGGACAGGGGGAGACATAACTATGGCTACACCTTC.

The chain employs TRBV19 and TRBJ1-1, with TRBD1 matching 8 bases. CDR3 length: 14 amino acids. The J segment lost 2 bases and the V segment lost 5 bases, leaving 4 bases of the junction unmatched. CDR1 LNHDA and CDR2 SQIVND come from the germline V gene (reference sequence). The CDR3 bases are TGTGCCAGTAGTTATGACAGGGGAAACACTGAAGCTTTCTTT. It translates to CASSYDRGNTEAFF.

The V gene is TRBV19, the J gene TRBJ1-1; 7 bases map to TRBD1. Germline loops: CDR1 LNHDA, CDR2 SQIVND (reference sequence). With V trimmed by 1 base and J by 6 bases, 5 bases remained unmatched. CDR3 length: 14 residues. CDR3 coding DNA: TGTGCCAGTAGTATAGGCGTCAGGGGGGCTGAAGCTTTCTTT. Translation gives CASSIGVRGAEAFF.

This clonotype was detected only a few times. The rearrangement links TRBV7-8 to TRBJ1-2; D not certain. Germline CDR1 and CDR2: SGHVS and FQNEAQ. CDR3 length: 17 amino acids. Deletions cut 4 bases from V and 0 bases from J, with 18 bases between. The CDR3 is CASSSSQVRPSNYGYTF. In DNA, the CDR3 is TGTGCCAGCAGCTCTTCGCAGGTGCGCCCCTCTAACTATGGCTACACCTTC. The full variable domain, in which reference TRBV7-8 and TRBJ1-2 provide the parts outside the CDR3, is GAGVSQSPRYKVAKRGQDVALRCDPISGHVSLFWYQQALGQGPEFLTYFQNEAQLDKSGLPSDRFFAERPEGSVSTLKIQRTQQEDSAVYLCASSSSQVRPSNYGYTFGSGTRLTVV.